These 8 T cell receptor beta chains were sequenced from one sample in a study of post-analysis software for immune sequencing data. Broader study findings: Elevated frequency relative to controls characterized roughly five TRBV segments in patients, TRBV5-6, TRBV5-1 and TRBV20-1 among them.

Carried by the TCR beta cDNA libraries were unique molecular identifiers. TCRdb reprocessed the PCR reads with MiXCR, giving one entry per CDR3 protein. This table holds about 540,000 distinct CDR3 sequences, around 34% found once. No cognate antigen is known for these TCRs. Sequences were obtained from blood. These TCRs come from a girl under 18 with multiple sclerosis.

This rearrangement joins TRBV29-1 to TRBJ1-4; possible D gene TRBD1, 5 bases. The V and J ends lost 2 bases and 8 bases respectively, with 18 bases between them. The CDR3 totals 15 residues. Germline V gene lookup returns CDR1 SQVTM and CDR2 ANQGSEA. The CDR3 is CSVESPGGSGEKLFF. The CDR3 DNA reads TGCAGCGTTGAAAGCCCCGGGGGTTCGGGGGAAAAACTGTTTTTT.

In its sample, this clonotype was seen many times. The chain recombines TRBV29-1 with TRBJ2-3, with 7 positions matching TRBD2. The CDR3 has 12 residues. Germline V gene lookup returns CDR1 SQVTM and CDR2 ANQGSEA. V trimming: 3 bases; J trimming: 5 bases; junction bases outside the gene matches: 2. The DNA of the CDR3 is TGCAGCGTTGATTGGGGGGGAGATACGCAGTATTTT. Translated: CSVDWGGDTQYF.

The J gene is TRBJ2-1, the V gene TRBV9, with TRBD2 as a possible D gene (5 bases). The end of the DNA is better explained by TRBJ2-7, so the J call may be wrong. Germline V gives CDR1 SGDLS, CDR2 YYNGEE. The CDR3 extends over 14 amino acids. The CDR3 sequence: CASSAVTGSFEQYF. The CDR3 region has the DNA TGTGCCAGCAGCGCGGTAACGGGGAGCTTCGAGCAGTACTTC.

To note about this clonotype: Mismatch with germline at one junction end may stem from a read error. The V call is TRBV18, the J call TRBJ1-4; unclear D gene. The CDR3 runs 14 residues. The germline gives CDR1 KGHSH, CDR2 LQKENI. CDR3 DNA sequence: TGTGCCTGCTCACCAACCCTTACTAATGAAAAACTGTTTTTT. Translating it yields CACSPTLTNEKLFF.

The sample holds a few counts of this clonotype. The chain has TRBV7-2 and TRBJ2-1, with 7 bases that match TRBD2. Germline V gene lookup returns CDR1 SGHTA and CDR2 FQGNSA. The CDR3 length is 15 residues. With V trimmed by 0 bases and J by 3 bases, 2 bases remained unmatched. CDR3 coding DNA: TGTGCCAGCAGCTTAGCCCGGGGGGTCTACAATGAGCAGTTCTTC. Encoded protein: CASSLARGVYNEQFF.

The chain has TRBV7-2 and TRBJ1-1; D is ambiguous. Trimming took off 5 bases at V and 3 bases at J, with 4 bases between the two ends. The CDR3 sequence is 11 residues long. Germline CDR1 is SGHTA and CDR2 is FQGNSA. CDR3 amino acids: CASSTDTEAFF. DNA of the CDR3: TGTGCCAGCAGCACGGACACTGAAGCTTTCTTT.

This clonotype was counted a single time. The genes are TRBV10-3 and TRBJ2-1; D remains unclear. The J call could be wrong; TRBJ2-7 is a better fit for the DNA end. This CDR3 region has 13 residues. The germline CDR1 and CDR2 sequences are ENHRY and SYGVKD. DNA for the CDR3: TGTGCCATCAGTGAGTTCGAATACAATGAGCAGTACTTC. Its protein is CAISEFEYNEQYF.

This clonotype was found a few times. The genes are TRBV6-1 and TRBJ2-1; 7 bases line up with TRBD1. There are 16 residues in the CDR3. V dropped 3 bases and J dropped 7; count of bases not matched to a gene: 12. Germline V gene data show CDR1 as MNHNS and CDR2 as SASEGT. The CDR3 spells CASSDAIDRARNEQFF. The CDR3 region has the DNA TGTGCCAGCAGTGACGCTATCGACAGGGCCAGAAATGAGCAGTTCTTC.